A single sample gave rise to the 16 T cell receptor beta chains below, sequenced in a study of cytotoxic CD8 clonotypes in ibrutinib-treated CLL. Produced via immunoSEQ multiplex PCR; TCRdb's table is partial and in-frame only. The repertoire includes roughly 97,000 clones, approximately 78% of them detected once, and about 32% sits in the top ten. This specimen was PBMCs, taken after 12 months of ibrutinib treatment. These receptors were taken from a human donor with chronic lymphocytic leukemia.

The chain recombines TRBV6-5 with TRBJ2-7; D is possibly TRBD2 (5 bases). The V gene lost 2 bases and the J gene lost 6 bases, with 11 bases spanning the gap. Germline values: CDR1 MNHEY, CDR2 SVGAGI. The CDR3 contains 13 residues. The CDR3 DNA reads TGTGCCAGCAGTTACCGAATAGGGAGCGAGCAGTACTTC. Amino acid sequence: CASSYRIGSEQYF.

V and J are TRBV5-1 and TRBJ2-1; TRBD2 might be the D (7 bases). In germline, CDR1 is SGHRS, CDR2 YFSETQ. The CDR3 extends over 17 amino acids. V was pared by 5 bases and J by 2 bases, with 20 bases between. CDR3 coding DNA: TGCGCCAGCAGTCGACCCGGGGCGGGGGCCGCCTACAATGAGCAGTTCTTC. Translation: CASSRPGAGAAYNEQFF.

This clone has more than one count but fewer than ten. This chain links TRBV7-2 with TRBJ1-6; unclear D gene. Germline V CDR1 and CDR2: SGHTA, FQGNSA. Trimming left V 1 base short and J 9 bases short, with 7 bases between. The CDR3 is made up of 13 amino acids. Here the CDR3 DNA reads TGTGCCAGCAGCTTAGGCGGGTTTTCACCCCTCCACTTT. Translated, it gives CASSLGGFSPLHF. The variable domain in full, completed from reference TRBV7-2 and TRBJ1-6, reads GAGVSQSPSNKVTEKGKDVELRCDPISGHTALYWYRQSLGQGLEFLIYFQGNSAPDKSGLPSDRFSAERTGGSVSTLTIQRTQQEDSAVYLCASSLGGFSPLHFGNGTRLTVT.

This clone was counted a few times. CDR3 DNA: TGTGCCAGCAGCGGCGGCGGGGGGGGTATGTCACCCCTCCACTTT. Residues: CASSGGGGGMSPLHF. V gene TRBV7-8 combines with J gene TRBJ1-6, with D perhaps matching TRBD1 (5 bases). This CDR3 comprises 15 residues. CDR1 and CDR2 (germline): SGHVS, FQNEAQ. The V and J ends lost 5 bases and 10 bases respectively, with 18 bases between them.

The gene calls are TRBV6-5 and TRBJ2-7, with 7 bases fitting TRBD1. This CDR3 has 13 amino acids. Germline loops: CDR1 MNHEY, CDR2 SVGAGI. Trimming cost V 4 bases and J 4 bases; bases outside gene matches: 4. In DNA form, the CDR3 reads TGTGCCAGCAGTTTGAGACAGGGTTACGAGCAGTACTTC. Translating it yields CASSLRQGYEQYF.

Regarding this clone: Different DNA sequences within this sample yield the same CDR3. The chain couples TRBV6-5 to TRBJ1-5; no clear D gene. Germline assignment: CDR1 MNHEY and CDR2 SVGAGI. The CDR3 contains 13 residues. V was trimmed by 0 bases and J by 1 base, leaving 1 base between them. CDR3 amino acids: CASSYSSNQPQHF. For the CDR3, the DNA is TGTGCCAGCAGTTACTCGAGCAATCAGCCCCAGCATTTT.

To note about this clone: Other DNA sequences within the sample encode an identical CDR3. V gene TRBV19 combines with J gene TRBJ1-1; 9 bases are a match to TRBD1. The CDR3 contains 14 residues. Trimming at V came to 3 bases and at J to 8 bases, leaving 7 bases not matched to a gene. Germline CDR1 and CDR2: LNHDA and SQIVND (reference sequence). DNA of the CDR3: TGTGCCAGTAGTATGGGGACAGGGACCACCGAAGCTTTCTTT. Its protein product is CASSMGTGTTEAFF.

The rearrangement joins TRBV5-1 to TRBJ2-7, with 7 bases that match TRBD2. This CDR3 has 14 amino acids. The germline CDR1 and CDR2 sequences are SGHRS and YFSETQ. With V trimmed by 2 bases and J by 0 bases, 2 bases remained unmatched. The CDR3 here is CASSFTSDSYEQYF. The CDR3 region has the DNA TGCGCCAGCAGCTTTACTAGCGACTCCTACGAGCAGTACTTC.

The chain uses TRBV7-9 and TRBJ1-2; D is possibly TRBD1 (6 bases). The CDR3 is 15 amino acids. The V and J ends lost 5 bases and 6 bases respectively, with 19 bases between them. CDR1 and CDR2 from the germline V gene are SEHNR and FQNEAQ (reference sequence). The CDR3, as DNA: TGTGCCAGCAGCGTTGAGGGCCGCAGGGGTGATGGCTACACCTTC. Protein: CASSVEGRRGDGYTF.

This chain's CDR3 is CASSQTGGSYEQYF. The CDR3 DNA reads as TGTGCCAGCAGCCAGACAGGGGGTAGCTACGAGCAGTACTTC. The chain joins TRBV7-3 to TRBJ2-7; 9 positions agree with TRBD1. This CDR3 has 14 amino acids. V shed 5 bases and J 3 bases; nucleotides not matched to a gene: 5. The V gene's germline CDR1 is SGHTA and CDR2 FQGTGA.

The CDR3 region is CASSPQETQYF. DNA of the CDR3: TGTGCCAGCAGCCCCCAAGAGACCCAGTACTTC. V is TRBV7-9 and J is TRBJ2-5; D unresolved. CDR3 length: 11 residues. Germline loops: CDR1 SEHNR, CDR2 FQNEAQ (reference sequence). V was pared by 5 bases and J by 1 base, with 2 bases between.

The rearrangement links TRBV9 to TRBJ2-3, with 11 positions matching TRBD2. The CDR3 loop spans 15 amino acids. V shed 3 bases, J shed 6 bases, and the junction held 6 bases outside the gene matches. Germline V gene lookup returns CDR1 SGDLS and CDR2 YYNGEE. For the CDR3, the DNA is TGTGCCAGCAGCGCTAGCGGGGGGATTCGTGATACGCAGTATTTT. Translating it yields CASSASGGIRDTQYF.

The V and J genes are TRBV7-2 and TRBJ2-7; the D call may be TRBD1 or TRBD2 (5 bases each). The CDR3 covers 15 residues. The ends were cut back, 1 base at V and 2 bases at J, with 12 bases in the middle. The germline CDR1 and CDR2 sequences are SGHTA and FQGNSA. CDR3: CASSLGIGTAYEQYF. The CDR3, as DNA: TGTGCCAGCAGCTTAGGAATCGGGACCGCCTACGAGCAGTACTTC.

This clone showed up just a few times. The chain carries TRBV29-1 and TRBJ2-7; weak D call: TRBD1 (6 bases). CDR1 and CDR2 from the germline V gene are SQVTM and ANQGSEA. V was clipped by 0 bases and J by 6 bases, with 18 bases between them. This CDR3 comprises 15 residues. DNA for the CDR3: TGCAGCGTTGAAGATCCCGGGACAAGGGACGGCGAGCAGTACTTC. This encodes CSVEDPGTRDGEQYF.

The rearrangement uses TRBV19 and TRBJ2-7, with a weak D call TRBD1 (6 bases). CDR1 is LNHDA, CDR2 SQIVND, per germline (reference sequence). V shed 6 bases and J shed 6 bases, with 18 bases lying between them. This CDR3 is 14 amino acids long. CDR3 DNA sequence: TGTGCCAGTAGAACCGGGACAAATATAGGCGAGCAGTACTTC. Translating it yields CASRTGTNIGEQYF.

As DNA, the CDR3 is TGTGCCAGCAGCTTCCGGACTAGCGGTCAAGAGACCCAGTACTTC. It encodes CASSFRTSGQETQYF. This rearrangement joins TRBV14 to TRBJ2-5; 10 bases are a match to TRBD2. V lost 5 bases, J lost 2 bases, and 5 bases stayed unmatched. The CDR3 has 15 amino acids. Germline V lookup: CDR1 SGHDN, CDR2 FVKESK.